A single sample gave rise to the 16 T cell receptor beta chains below, sequenced in a study of T cell clonality in common variable immunodeficiency. Using immunoSEQ multiplex PCR, the repertoire was profiled, and TCRdb retains in-frame clones only, with some absent. Singletons are absent from the sample, which has 51,000 or so clones. The material sequenced was peripheral blood mononuclear cells. Receptors were obtained from a person aged 18-69 years in good health.

Many counts were recorded for this clone. The read halts 3 residues ahead of the CDR3 end, with the missing end drawn from the germline J gene. The chain carries TRBV28 and TRBJ1-5; D possibly corresponds to TRBD1 (5 bases). Trimming cost V 7 bases and J 4 bases, with 14 bases left between them. CDR3 length: 14 amino acids. Germline loops: CDR1 MDHEN, CDR2 SYDVKM. CDR3 DNA (partial): TGTGCCAGCACCCAGTGGAGGGGAAATCAGCCC. This encodes CASTQWRGNQP. The full CDR3 sequence reads CASTQWRGNQPQHF.

Comments on this clone: The read halts 3 residues ahead of the CDR3 end, with the missing end drawn from the germline J gene. The chain employs TRBV5-1 and TRBJ2-1, with TRBD2 identical over 8 bases. Germline assignment: CDR1 SGHRS and CDR2 YFSETQ. Unmatched junction bases numbered 10, after V lost 6 bases and J lost 8 bases. The CDR3 is 14 amino acids. The DNA read from the CDR3 is TGCGCCAGCACGTTTGCGGGAGGTCGCTATGAG. This translates into CASTFAGGRYE. The entire CDR3 sequence reads CASTFAGGRYEQFF.

This clone has a handful of counts. The sequence runs out 3 residues before the end of the CDR3; the remainder is reconstructed from the germline J gene. The chain employs TRBV30 and TRBJ2-3, with 8 bases aligning to TRBD1. The CDR3 covers 15 residues. Germline V CDR1 and CDR2: GTSNPN, SVGIG (reference sequence). Partial CDR3 DNA: TGTGCCTGGAGTTATACAGGGGGAGATCAAGAGACG. This sequence encodes CAWSYTGGDQET. The entire CDR3 reads CAWSYTGGDQETQYF. Together with reference TRBV30 and TRBJ2-3, the CDR3 gives the full variable domain: SQTIHQWPATLVQPVGSPLSLECTVEGTSNPNLYWYRQAAGRGLQLLFYSVGIGQISSEVPQNLSASRPQDRQFILSSKKLLLSDSGFYLCAWSYTGGDQETQYFGPGTRLTVL.

This clone has a handful of counts. The sequence runs out 3 residues before the end of the CDR3; the remainder is reconstructed from the germline J gene. The chain is built from TRBV2 and TRBJ1-1; D unclear. Trimming cost V 8 bases and J 5 bases, with 9 bases left between them. Germline V gives CDR1 SNHLY, CDR2 FYNNEI. CDR3 length: 11 amino acids. CDR3: CASSPKTEAFF. The CDR3 DNA, read in part, is TGTGCCAGCTCCCCTAAAACTGAA.

As to this clone: The read ends 3 residues shy of where the CDR3 ends; the end is completed using the germline J gene. The genes are TRBV7-3 and TRBJ1-3; D call uncertain. The CDR3 length is 15 residues. The germline V and J ends were trimmed by 0 bases and 1 base, with 7 bases remaining between them. The germline CDR1 and CDR2 sequences are SGHTA and FQGTGA. The CDR3 protein is CASSLTPLSGNTIYF. The part of the CDR3 DNA that was read is TGTGCCAGCAGCTTAACGCCCCTATCTGGAAACACC.

This clone showed up many times. Other DNA sequences in the sample encode the same CDR3. The CDR3: CSAGDRGKPQHF. The CDR3 bases that were read are TGCAGTGCTGGGGACAGGGGTAAGCCC. The chain employs TRBV20-1 and TRBJ1-5; 10 bases map to TRBD1. From the germline J gene comes the end of the CDR3, since the read stops 3 residues before it. With 5 bases clipped from V and 8 bases from J, the junction kept 3 bases outside the gene matches. Germline CDR1 reads DFQATT; CDR2 reads SNEGSKA (reference sequence). This CDR3 region has 12 residues.

This clone showed up many times. The missing CDR3 end, 3 residues past where the read stops, is filled in from the germline J gene. V is TRBV6-1 and J is TRBJ1-5; TRBD1 might be the D (5 bases). The V and J ends lost 2 bases and 2 bases respectively, with 7 bases between them. CDR1 MNHNS and CDR2 SASEGT come from the germline V gene. CDR3 length equals 14 residues. The CDR3 protein is CASSEQGGNQPQHF. The part of the CDR3 DNA that was read is TGTGCCAGCAGTGAACAGGGCGGCAATCAGCCC.

This clone was seen many times. The read terminates 3 residues ahead of where the CDR3 ends, so the germline J gene completes it. The rearrangement uses TRBV2 and TRBJ2-7; 8 bases map to TRBD2. CDR1 and CDR2 (germline): SNHLY, FYNNEI. V lost 1 base and J lost 2; bases outside the gene matches: 4. This CDR3 is built from 15 residues. CDR3 residues: CASSEGEAGAYEQYF. CDR3 DNA, as far as it was read: TGTGCCAGCAGTGAAGGGGAAGCGGGAGCCTACGAG.

Worth noting for this clone: Read sequence stops 3 residues before the CDR3 end, and the germline J gene provides the missing end. The genes are TRBV11-2 and TRBJ1-4; D unclear. The germline V and J ends were trimmed by 2 bases and 3 bases, with 10 bases remaining between them. This CDR3 has 15 amino acids. CDR1 SGHAT and CDR2 FQNNGV come from the germline V gene. This CDR3 is CASSLIRGANEKLFF. CDR3 bases read: TGTGCCAGCAGCTTAATACGGGGTGCTAATGAAAAA.

This clone was seen many times. Read data end 3 residues before the CDR3 end; the end is taken from the germline J gene. The rearrangement links TRBV29-1 to TRBJ2-7, with 9 bases matching TRBD2. Germline CDR1 SQVTM, CDR2 ANQGSEA. After removal of 7 bases from V and 3 bases from J, the junction contained 19 bases not matched to a gene. The CDR3 is made up of 17 amino acids. The CDR3 sequence: CSETTTGTSRFIYEQYF. The sequenced part of the CDR3 DNA is TGCAGCGAAACAACGACAGGGACTAGCCGGTTCATCTACGAG.

This clone has at least ten counts. The DNA ends 3 residues before the CDR3 does, and the rest of the CDR3 is filled in from the germline J gene. This chain links TRBV2 with TRBJ2-7; 8 bases are a match to TRBD2. Germline assignment: CDR1 SNHLY and CDR2 FYNNEI. The trim removed 6 bases at V and 4 bases at J, leaving 8 bases unmatched. The length of the CDR3 is 14 residues. The sequenced CDR3 bases are TGTGCCAGCAGGACCCCGGGAGGGGGTTACGAG. It translates to CASRTPGGGYE. The entire CDR3 sequence reads CASRTPGGGYEQYF.

This clone was observed many times. The read gets to within 3 residues of the CDR3 end, and the germline J gene fills in the rest. This sequence joins TRBV6-1 and TRBJ2-2; the D gene is possibly TRBD2 (6 bases). Trimming took 4 bases from V and 4 from J, leaving 13 bases between them. Germline CDR1 and CDR2: MNHNS and SASEGT. The CDR3 runs to 15 residues. This chain's CDR3 is CASSAPLRGTGELFF. Partial CDR3 DNA: TGTGCCAGCAGTGCCCCTCTGCGGGGCACCGGGGAG.

This clone occurred many times. The read ends 3 residues before the CDR3 terminus; that terminus is restored from the germline J gene. The chain has TRBV19 and TRBJ2-4; 10 nucleotides line up with TRBD1. The V and J ends lost 5 bases and 7 bases, in that order; junction bases with no gene match: 8. Germline assignment: CDR1 LNHDA and CDR2 SQIVND (reference sequence). This CDR3 is built from 15 residues. The CDR3: CASSPDPGQGNIQYF. The CDR3 DNA, read in part, is TGTGCCAGTAGTCCGGACCCGGGACAGGGGAACATT.

This clone occurred many times. The read ends 3 residues before the CDR3 terminus; that terminus is restored from the germline J gene. The chain combines TRBV5-1 with TRBJ2-7; a possible D gene is TRBD2 (5 bases). V shed 1 base and J shed 5 bases, with 10 bases lying between them. The CDR3 runs to 13 residues. CDR1 is SGHRS and CDR2 is YFSETQ in the germline V gene. Incomplete CDR3 DNA: TGCGCCAGCAGCTTGAAACCCGGGGACGAG. This encodes CASSLKPGDE. The whole CDR3 is CASSLKPGDEQYF. The variable domain in full, completed from reference TRBV5-1 and TRBJ2-7, reads KAGVTQTPRYLIKTRGQQVTLSCSPISGHRSVSWYQQTPGQGLQFLFEYFSETQRNKGNFPGRFSGRQFSNSRSEMNVSTLELGDSALYLCASSLKPGDEQYFGPGTRLTVT.

The sample holds many counts of this clone. The read is 3 residues too short to cover the CDR3 end, so that end is filled in from the germline J gene. The V call is TRBV5-5, the J call TRBJ2-7, with TRBD2 matching over 8 bases. The CDR3 loop spans 15 amino acids. The ends lost 0 bases at V and 4 bases at J; junction bases unmatched: 6. Germline CDR1 is SGHKS and CDR2 is YYEKEE (reference sequence). CDR3 DNA (partial): TGTGCCAGCAGCTTGGCGGGGGGGTCAGGGTACGAG. Amino acids: CASSLAGGSGYE. The full CDR3 sequence reads CASSLAGGSGYEQYF.

This clone was recorded at least ten times. From the germline J gene comes the end of the CDR3, since the read stops 3 residues before it. The genes are TRBV13 and TRBJ2-3; 8 bases fit TRBD2. The CDR3 contains 15 residues. Germline V gives CDR1 PRHDT, CDR2 FYEKMQ (reference sequence). V gave up 5 bases and J gave up 4 bases; unmatched junction bases: 8. The CDR3 bases that were read are TGTGCCAGCAGCGGCCGAGCGGGGGTCTCAGATACG. Translation: CASSGRAGVSDT. In full, the CDR3 reads CASSGRAGVSDTQYF. Variable domain in full (rest from reference TRBV13 and TRBJ2-3): AAGVIQSPRHLIKEKRETATLKCYPIPRHDTVYWYQQGPGQDPQFLISFYEKMQSDKGSIPDRFSAQQFSDYHSELNMSSLELGDSALYFCASSGRAGVSDTQYFGPGTRLTVL.